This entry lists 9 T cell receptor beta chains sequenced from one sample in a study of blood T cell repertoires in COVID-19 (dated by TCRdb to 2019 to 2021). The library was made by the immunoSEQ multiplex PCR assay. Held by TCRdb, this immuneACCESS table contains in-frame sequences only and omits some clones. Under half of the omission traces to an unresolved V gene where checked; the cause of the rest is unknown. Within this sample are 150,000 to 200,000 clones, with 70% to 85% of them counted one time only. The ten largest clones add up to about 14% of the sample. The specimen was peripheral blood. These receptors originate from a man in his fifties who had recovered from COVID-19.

The CDR3 DNA sequence: TGTGCCAGTAGTACCGGGACAGGGGCTGGAGATACGCAGTATTTT. Translating it yields CASSTGTGAGDTQYF. V and J are TRBV19 and TRBJ2-3; 10 nucleotides line up with TRBD1. Germline trimming cut 4 bases from V and 5 bases from J; bases unmatched to any gene: 6. CDR3 length equals 15 residues. Germline-derived CDR1 and CDR2 are LNHDA and SQIVND (reference sequence).

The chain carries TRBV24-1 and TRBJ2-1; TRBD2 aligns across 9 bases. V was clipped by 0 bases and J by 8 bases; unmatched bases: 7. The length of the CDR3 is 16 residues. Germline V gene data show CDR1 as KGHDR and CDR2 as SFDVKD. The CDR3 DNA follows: TGTGCCACCAGTGATTTGCAAGCGGGAGGAGTCCATGAGCAGTTCTTC. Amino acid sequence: CATSDLQAGGVHEQFF.

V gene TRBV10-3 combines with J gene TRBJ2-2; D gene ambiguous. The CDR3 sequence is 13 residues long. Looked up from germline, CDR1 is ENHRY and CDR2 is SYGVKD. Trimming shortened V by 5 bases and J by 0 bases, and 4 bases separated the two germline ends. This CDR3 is CAISHSNTGELFF. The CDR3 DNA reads TGTGCCATCAGTCACTCGAACACCGGGGAGCTGTTTTTT.

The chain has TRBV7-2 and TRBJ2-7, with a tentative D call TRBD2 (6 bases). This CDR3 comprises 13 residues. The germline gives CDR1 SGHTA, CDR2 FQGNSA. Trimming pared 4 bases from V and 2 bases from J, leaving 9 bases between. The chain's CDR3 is CASSWDSTYEQYF. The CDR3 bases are TGTGCCAGCAGCTGGGACTCAACCTACGAGCAGTACTTC.

CDR3 coding DNA: TGTGCCAGCTCGACGGGGGGCCAGGGGAACTATGGCTACACCTTC. Translating it yields CASSTGGQGNYGYTF. The V gene is TRBV18, the J gene TRBJ1-2; D perhaps matches TRBD1 (6 bases). CDR3 size: 15 residues. Germline V gene sequence: CDR1 KGHSH, CDR2 LQKENI. Trimming removed 6 bases at V and 2 bases at J, with 16 bases between.

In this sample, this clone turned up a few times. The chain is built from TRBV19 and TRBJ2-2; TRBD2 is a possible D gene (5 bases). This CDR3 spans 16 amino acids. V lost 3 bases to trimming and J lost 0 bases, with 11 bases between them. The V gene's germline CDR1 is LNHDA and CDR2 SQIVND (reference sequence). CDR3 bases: TGTGCCAGTAGTATTGGGAGACAACCGAACACCGGGGAGCTGTTTTTT. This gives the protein CASSIGRQPNTGELFF.

This chain's CDR3 is CASSLESGSTQYF. The CDR3 DNA is TGTGCCAGCAGCCTCGAGTCTGGTTCGACCCAGTACTTC. This chain joins TRBV11-3 and TRBJ2-5; D unclear. V was shortened by 5 bases and J by 7 bases, with 14 bases between the two germline ends. This CDR3 has 13 residues. Germline V gene sequence: CDR1 SGHNT, CDR2 YENEEA. The variable domain in full, with the rest retrieved from reference TRBV11-3 and TRBJ2-5, is EAGVVQSPRYKIIEKKQPVAFWCNPISGHNTLYWYLQNLGQGPELLIRYENEEAVDDSQLPKDRFSAERLKGVDSTLKIQPAELGDSAVYLCASSLESGSTQYFGPGTRLLVL.

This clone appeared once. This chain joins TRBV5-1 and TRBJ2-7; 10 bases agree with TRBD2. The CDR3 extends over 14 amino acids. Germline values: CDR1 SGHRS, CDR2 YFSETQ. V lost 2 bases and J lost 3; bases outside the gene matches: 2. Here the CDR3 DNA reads TGCGCCAGCAGCTTAGGGACTAGCGTCTACGAGCAGTACTTC. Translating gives CASSLGTSVYEQYF.

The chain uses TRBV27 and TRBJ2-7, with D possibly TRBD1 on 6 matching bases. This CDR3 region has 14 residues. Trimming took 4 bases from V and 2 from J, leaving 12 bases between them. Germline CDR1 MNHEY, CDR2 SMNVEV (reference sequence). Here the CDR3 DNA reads TGTGCCAGCAGTTCACCGGGACAAACCTACGAGCAGTACTTC. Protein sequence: CASSSPGQTYEQYF.